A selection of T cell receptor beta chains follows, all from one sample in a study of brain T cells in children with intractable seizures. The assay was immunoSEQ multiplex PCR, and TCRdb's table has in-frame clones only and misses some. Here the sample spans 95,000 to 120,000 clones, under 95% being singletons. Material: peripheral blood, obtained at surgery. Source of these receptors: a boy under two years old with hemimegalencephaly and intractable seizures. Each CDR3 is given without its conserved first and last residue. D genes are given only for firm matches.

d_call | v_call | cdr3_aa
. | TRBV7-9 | ASSSRRPATNEKLF
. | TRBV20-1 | SARWGEKLF
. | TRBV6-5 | ASSYLDTGELF
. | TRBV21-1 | ASSKHSQETQY
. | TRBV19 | ASSTDLYPGPNEKLF
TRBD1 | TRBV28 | ASSPSGGGNTIY
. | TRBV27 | ASSLTPRQPPYEQY
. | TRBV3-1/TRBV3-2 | ATQPGATNQETQY
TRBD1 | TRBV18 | ASSPRTGGSYEQY
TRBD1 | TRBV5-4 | ASSFPGQASASYGYT
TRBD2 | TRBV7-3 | ASSSPGGSSYNEQF
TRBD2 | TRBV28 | ASSSSRWGGNYEQY
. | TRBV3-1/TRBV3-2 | ASQANTGELF
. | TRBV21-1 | ASSKTRLAPLRSEQF
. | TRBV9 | ASSLSGPGETQY
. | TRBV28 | ASSSWKWQGSTEAF
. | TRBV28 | ASSFVRGRGGYT
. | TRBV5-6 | ASSLFVGGTEAF
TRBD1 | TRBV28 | ASSSRQGFSYEQY
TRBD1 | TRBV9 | ASSVDARGHSPLH
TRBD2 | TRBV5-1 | ASSSSGGQYEQY
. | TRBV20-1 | SAGVPHGAF
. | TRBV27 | ASSLIPGSSYEQY
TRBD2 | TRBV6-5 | AARSGTNTGELF
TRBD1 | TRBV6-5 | ASRTGGRGYT
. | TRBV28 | ASSLGGSSGNTIY
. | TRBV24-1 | ATSDLDSGNNEQF
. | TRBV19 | ASSSGRRTQY
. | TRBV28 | ATVPSRRTGELF
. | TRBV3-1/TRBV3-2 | ASSQNTEAF
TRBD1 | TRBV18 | ASSPGTGDSTEAF
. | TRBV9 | ASSGARSSYEQY
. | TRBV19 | ASSPFAGPPNEQY
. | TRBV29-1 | SGWDGSPYEQY
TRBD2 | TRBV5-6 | ASSFGLAGIQY
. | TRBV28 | ASSLGGSYEQY
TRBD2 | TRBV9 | ASSVGRRESTGELF
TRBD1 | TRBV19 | ASSPSGTGAYEQY
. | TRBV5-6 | ASSFWGSQVNEQY
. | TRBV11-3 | ASSLGQAPYEQY
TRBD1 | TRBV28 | ASSLGRGLVQY